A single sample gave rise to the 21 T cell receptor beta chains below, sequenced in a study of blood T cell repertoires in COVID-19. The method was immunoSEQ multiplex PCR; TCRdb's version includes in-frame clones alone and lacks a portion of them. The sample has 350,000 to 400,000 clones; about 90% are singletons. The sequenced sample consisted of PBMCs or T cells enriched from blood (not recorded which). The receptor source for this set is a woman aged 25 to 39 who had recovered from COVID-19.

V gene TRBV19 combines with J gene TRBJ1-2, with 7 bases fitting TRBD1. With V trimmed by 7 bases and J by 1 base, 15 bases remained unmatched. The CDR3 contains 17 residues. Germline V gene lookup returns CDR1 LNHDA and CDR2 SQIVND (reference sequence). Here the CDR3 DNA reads TGTGCCAGTACTACCCTCCCGGGACAGTCTTTTAACTATGGCTACACCTTC. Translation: CASTTLPGQSFNYGYTF.

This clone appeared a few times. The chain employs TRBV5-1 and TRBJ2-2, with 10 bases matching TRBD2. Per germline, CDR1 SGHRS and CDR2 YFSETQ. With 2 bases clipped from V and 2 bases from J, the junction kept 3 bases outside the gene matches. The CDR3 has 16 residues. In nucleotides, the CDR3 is TGCGCCAGCAGCTTTGGACTAGCGGATAACACCGGGGAGCTGTTTTTT. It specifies CASSFGLADNTGELFF. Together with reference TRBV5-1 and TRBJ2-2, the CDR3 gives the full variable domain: KAGVTQTPRYLIKTRGQQVTLSCSPISGHRSVSWYQQTPGQGLQFLFEYFSETQRNKGNFPGRFSGRQFSNSRSEMNVSTLELGDSALYLCASSFGLADNTGELFFGEGSRLTVL.

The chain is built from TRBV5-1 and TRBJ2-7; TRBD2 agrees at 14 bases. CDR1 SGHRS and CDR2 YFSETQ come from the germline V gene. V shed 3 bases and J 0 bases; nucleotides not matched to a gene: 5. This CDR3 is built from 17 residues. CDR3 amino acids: CASSWTSGGRSSYEQYF. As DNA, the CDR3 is TGCGCCAGCAGCTGGACTAGCGGGGGGCGTAGCTCCTACGAGCAGTACTTC.

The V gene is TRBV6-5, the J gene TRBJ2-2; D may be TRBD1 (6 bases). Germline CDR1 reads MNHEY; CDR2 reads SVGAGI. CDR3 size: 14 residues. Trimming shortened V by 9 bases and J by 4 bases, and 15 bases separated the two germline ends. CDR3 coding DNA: TGTGCCAGTAATCCGGGACAAAGCACCGGGGAGCTGTTTTTT. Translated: CASNPGQSTGELFF.

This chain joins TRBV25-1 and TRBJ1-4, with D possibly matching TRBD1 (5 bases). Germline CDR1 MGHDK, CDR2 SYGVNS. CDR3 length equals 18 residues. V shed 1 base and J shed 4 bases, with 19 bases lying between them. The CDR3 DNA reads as TGTGCCAGCAGTGAATTGGAGGGACTGGGCTCGGGTAATGAAAAACTGTTTTTT. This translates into CASSELEGLGSGNEKLFF. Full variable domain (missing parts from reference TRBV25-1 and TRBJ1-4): EADIYQTPRYLVIGTGKKITLECSQTMGHDKMYWYQQDPGMELHLIHYSYGVNSTEKGDLSSESTVSRIRTEHFPLTLESARPSHTSQYLCASSELEGLGSGNEKLFFGSGTQLSVL.

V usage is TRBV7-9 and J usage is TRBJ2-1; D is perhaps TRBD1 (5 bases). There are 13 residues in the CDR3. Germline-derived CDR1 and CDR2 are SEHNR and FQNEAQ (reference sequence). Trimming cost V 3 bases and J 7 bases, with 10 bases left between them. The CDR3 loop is CASSFRGLNEQFF. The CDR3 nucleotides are TGTGCCAGCAGCTTTAGGGGCCTGAATGAGCAGTTCTTC.

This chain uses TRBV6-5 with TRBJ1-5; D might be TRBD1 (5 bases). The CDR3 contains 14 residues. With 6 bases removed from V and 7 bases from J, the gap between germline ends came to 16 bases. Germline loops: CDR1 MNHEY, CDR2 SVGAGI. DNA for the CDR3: TGTGCCAGCAGACCGGGGGTGGCCGGGCAGCCCCAGCATTTT. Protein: CASRPGVAGQPQHF.

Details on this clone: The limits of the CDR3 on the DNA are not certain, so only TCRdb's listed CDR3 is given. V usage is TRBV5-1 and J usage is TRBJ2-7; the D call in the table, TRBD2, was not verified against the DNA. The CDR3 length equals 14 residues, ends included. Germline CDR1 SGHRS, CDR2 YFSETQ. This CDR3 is CASSLAVAGGIPYF.

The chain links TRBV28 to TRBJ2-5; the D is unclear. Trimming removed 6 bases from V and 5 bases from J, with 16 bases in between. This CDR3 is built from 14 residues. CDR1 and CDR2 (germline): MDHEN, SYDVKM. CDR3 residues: CASRRSLLRETQYF. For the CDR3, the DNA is TGTGCCAGCAGGCGGTCCTTACTGCGGGAGACCCAGTACTTC.

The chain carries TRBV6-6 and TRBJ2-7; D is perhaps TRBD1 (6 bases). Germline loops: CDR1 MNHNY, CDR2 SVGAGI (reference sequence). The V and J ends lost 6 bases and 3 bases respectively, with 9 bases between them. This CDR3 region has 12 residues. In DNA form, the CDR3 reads TGTGCCAGCAGCCCCAGGGGCTACGAGCAGTACTTC. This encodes CASSPRGYEQYF.

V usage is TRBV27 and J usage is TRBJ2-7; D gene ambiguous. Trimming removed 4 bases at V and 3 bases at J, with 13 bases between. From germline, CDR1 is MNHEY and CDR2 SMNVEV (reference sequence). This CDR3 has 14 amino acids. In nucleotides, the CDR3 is TGTGCCAGCAGTTCGCGACTTGACGGCTACGAGCAGTACTTC. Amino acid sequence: CASSSRLDGYEQYF.

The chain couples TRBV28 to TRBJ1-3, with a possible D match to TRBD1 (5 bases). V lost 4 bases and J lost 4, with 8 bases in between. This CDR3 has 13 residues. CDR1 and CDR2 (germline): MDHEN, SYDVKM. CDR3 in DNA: TGTGCCAGCAGTTCAGGGTCCGGAAACACCATATATTTT. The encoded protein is CASSSGSGNTIYF.

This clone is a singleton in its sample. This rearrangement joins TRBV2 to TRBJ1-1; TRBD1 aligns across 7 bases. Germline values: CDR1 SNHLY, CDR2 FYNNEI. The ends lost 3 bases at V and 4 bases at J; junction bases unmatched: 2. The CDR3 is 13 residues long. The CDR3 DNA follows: TGTGCCAGCAGTGACTCAGGGGGCACTGAAGCTTTCTTT. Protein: CASSDSGGTEAFF. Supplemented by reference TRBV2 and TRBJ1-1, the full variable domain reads EPEVTQTPSHQVTQMGQEVILRCVPISNHLYFYWYRQILGQKVEFLVSFYNNEISEKSEIFDDQFSVERPDGSNFTLKIRSTKLEDSAMYFCASSDSGGTEAFFGQGTRLTVV.

In DNA form, the CDR3 reads TGTGCCAGCGGGGGACAGATAAACACTGAAGCTTTCTTT. This codes for CASGGQINTEAFF. The chain carries TRBV2 and TRBJ1-1, with 7 nucleotides matching TRBD1. The CDR3 has 13 amino acids. The J segment lost 2 bases and the V segment lost 8 bases, leaving 5 bases of the junction unmatched. Germline CDR1 reads SNHLY; CDR2 reads FYNNEI. The variable domain in full, with the rest retrieved from reference TRBV2 and TRBJ1-1, is EPEVTQTPSHQVTQMGQEVILRCVPISNHLYFYWYRQILGQKVEFLVSFYNNEISEKSEIFDDQFSVERPDGSNFTLKIRSTKLEDSAMYFCASGGQINTEAFFGQGTRLTVV.

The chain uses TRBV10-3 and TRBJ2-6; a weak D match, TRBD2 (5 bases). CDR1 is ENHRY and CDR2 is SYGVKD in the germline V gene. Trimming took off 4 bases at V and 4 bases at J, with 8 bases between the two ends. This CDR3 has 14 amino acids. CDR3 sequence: CAISVRGGANVLTF. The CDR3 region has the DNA TGTGCCATCAGTGTGCGAGGGGGGGCCAACGTCCTGACTTTC.

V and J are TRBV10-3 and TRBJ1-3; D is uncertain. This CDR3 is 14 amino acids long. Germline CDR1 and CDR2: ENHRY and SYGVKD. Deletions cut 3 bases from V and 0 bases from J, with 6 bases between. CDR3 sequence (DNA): TGTGCCATCAGTGATGTGAGCTCTGGAAACACCATATATTTT. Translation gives CAISDVSSGNTIYF.

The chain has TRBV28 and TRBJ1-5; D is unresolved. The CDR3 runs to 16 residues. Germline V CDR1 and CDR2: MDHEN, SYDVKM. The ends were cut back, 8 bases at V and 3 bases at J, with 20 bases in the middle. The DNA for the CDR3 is TGTGCCAGCGCAAGCAGAGACGGACTCCTCAATCAGCCCCAGCATTTT. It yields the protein CASASRDGLLNQPQHF.

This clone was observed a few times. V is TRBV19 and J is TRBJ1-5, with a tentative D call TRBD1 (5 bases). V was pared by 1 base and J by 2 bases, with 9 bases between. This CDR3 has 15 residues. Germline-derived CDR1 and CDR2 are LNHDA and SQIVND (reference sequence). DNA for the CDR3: TGTGCCAGTAGTATAGTGGGCAGGGGCAATCAGCCCCAGCATTTT. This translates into CASSIVGRGNQPQHF.

In DNA form, the CDR3 reads TGTGCCAGCAGCTTACAGCGGGGGGGTTCCTACAATGAGCAGTTCTTC. This sequence encodes CASSLQRGGSYNEQFF. The gene calls are TRBV7-3 and TRBJ2-1, with TRBD2 matching over 10 bases. The J segment lost 1 base and the V segment lost 2 bases, leaving 2 bases of the junction unmatched. This CDR3 contains 16 residues. CDR1 and CDR2 (germline): SGHTA, FQGTGA. The entire variable domain, with the rest obtained from reference TRBV7-3 and TRBJ2-1, is as follows: GAGVSQTPSNKVTEKGKYVELRCDPISGHTALYWYRQSLGQGPEFLIYFQGTGAADDSGLPNDRFFAVRPEGSVSTLKIQRTERGDSAVYLCASSLQRGGSYNEQFFGPGTRLTVL.

CDR3 protein: CASSVQGGETQYF. In nucleotides, the CDR3 is TGCGCCAGCAGTGTACAGGGCGGCGAGACCCAGTACTTC. J is TRBJ2-5 and V is TRBV10-1, with D perhaps TRBD1 (6 bases). Germline values: CDR1 WNHNN, CDR2 SYGVQD (reference sequence). Trimming removed 4 bases from V and 5 bases from J, with 11 bases in between. The CDR3 contains 13 residues.

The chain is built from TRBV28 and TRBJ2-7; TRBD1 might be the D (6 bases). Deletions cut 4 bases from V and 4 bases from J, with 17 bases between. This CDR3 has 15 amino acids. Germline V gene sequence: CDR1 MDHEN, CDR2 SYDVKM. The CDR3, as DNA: TGTGCCAGCAGTTCACACAGGGTCCAACGGTACGAGCAGTACTTC. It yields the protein CASSSHRVQRYEQYF.